This T cell receptor beta chain was identified in a study of vaccination and CD4 T cells after COVID-19. The Oncomine TCR Beta short-read assay sequenced DNA from cultured CD4+ T cells. TCRdb re-called the PCR reads with MiXCR, one entry per CDR3 protein. The sample comprises more than 15,000 distinct CDR3 sequences, approximately 40% of which are singletons, and more than 7.5% rests with the top ten. Germline CDR1 is MNHEY and CDR2 is SVGEGT. The length of the CDR3 is 14 residues. Trimming took off 4 bases at V and 0 bases at J, with 8 bases between the two ends. For this clonotype: Antigen specificity is unknown.

The treatment was: approximately nine-day PBMC culture with coronavirus spike peptide pools or control peptides (ViraFEST assay). The J gene is TRBJ2-3, the V gene TRBV6-2 or TRBV6-3; tentative D call: TRBD1 (5 bases). The source was CD4+ T cells from blood, cultured in vitro, collected after SARS-CoV-2 vaccination. The TCR comes from a human donor who had recovered from COVID-19. Here the CDR3 reads CASSSDTSTDTQYF. CDR3 nucleotide sequence: TGTGCCAGCAGTTCGGACACCAGCACAGATACGCAGTATTTT.